This TCR beta chain derives from a study of Ad26.COV2.S vaccination and SARS-CoV-2 variants. Treatment denoted: 15 to 20 received Ad26.COV2.S at low or high dose, single or two shots; about 5 received placebo; per-sample allocation not given. Specimen acquisition occurred on day 63 following the initial vaccine or placebo injection. An adult aged 18-55 years in Boston served as the donor. Some clones are missing from TCRdb's copy, which holds only in-frame ones; the method was immunoSEQ multiplex PCR. The sample shows roughly 700,000 clones, 89% of them seen only once. The V end was cut by 5 bases, the J end by 8 bases, with 17 bases between. The CDR3 covers 15 residues. The germline V gene encodes CDR1 KGHDR and CDR2 SFDVKD.

The chain combines TRBV24-1 with TRBJ2-2; D is unclear. The sequence derives from a person between 18 and 65 years old who received the Ad26.COV2.S COVID-19 vaccine or a placebo. Here the sequenced sample was peripheral blood, taken in a trial of Ad26.COV2.S vaccine versus placebo. This CDR3 reads CATSAPLTDWGELFF. In nucleotides, the CDR3 is TGTGCCACCAGTGCCCCCCTGACTGATTGGGGGGAGCTGTTTTTT.